This T cell receptor beta chain was found in a study of blood T cells in healthy people across ages. Whole-study findings and limits: The study found TCR beta diversity correlated strongly with naive T cell percentage.

Germline assignment: CDR1 LNHDA and CDR2 SQIVND (reference sequence). V was clipped by 5 bases and J by 0 bases; unmatched bases: 11. The CDR3 covers 19 residues. A J-beta primer mix and a sample-barcoded 5' primer were used in a second PCR of roughly 6 to 12 cycles. The template-switch adaptor, which had 12 random nucleotides, put a tag on each cDNA molecule. TCRdb redid the calling of the 5' RACE reads with MiXCR, one entry per CDR3 protein. Of around 1,800,000 distinct CDR3 sequences in the sample, 39% are singletons; the top ten hold around 23%. On this clonotype itself: Antigen unknown.

This rearrangement joins TRBV19 to TRBJ1-6, with TRBD1 identical over 9 bases. This sequence originates from a human donor in good health. The sequenced sample was blood. The DNA of the CDR3 is TGTGCCAGTAGTTCGTATGTGACAGGGGGAAGCTCCTATAATTCACCCCTCCACTTT. It yields the protein CASSSYVTGGSSYNSPLHF.